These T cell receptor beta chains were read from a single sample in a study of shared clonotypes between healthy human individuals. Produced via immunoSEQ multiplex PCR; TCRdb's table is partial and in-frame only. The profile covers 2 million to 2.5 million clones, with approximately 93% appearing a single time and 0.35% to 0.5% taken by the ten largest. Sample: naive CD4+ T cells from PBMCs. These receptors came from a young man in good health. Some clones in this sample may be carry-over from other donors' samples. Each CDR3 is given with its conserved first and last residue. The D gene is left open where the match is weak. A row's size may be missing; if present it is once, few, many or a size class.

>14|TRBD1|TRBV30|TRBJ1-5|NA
TGTGCCTGGAGACGACAGGGCGGAAATCAGCCCCAGCATTTT
CAWRRQGGNQPQHF
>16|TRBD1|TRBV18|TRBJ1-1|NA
TGTGCCAGCTCACCAATGGGACAGGGAGGGGGTACTGAAGCTTTCTTT
CASSPMGQGGGTEAFF
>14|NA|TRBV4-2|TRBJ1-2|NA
TGTGCCAGCAGCTGGCCGGCGGGGCCCGCCGACTACACCTTC
CASSWPAGPADYTF
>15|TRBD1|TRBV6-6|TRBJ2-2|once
TGTGCCAGCAGCCCCGGGACAGGGTTCACCGGGGAGCTGTTTTTT
CASSPGTGFTGELFF
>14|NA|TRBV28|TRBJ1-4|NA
TGTGCCAGCAGGAGCAGGGGAGGTAGAGAAAAACTGTTTTTT
CASRSRGGREKLFF
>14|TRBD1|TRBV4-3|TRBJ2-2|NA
TGCGCCAGCAGCCAACAAACAGGGGTTAGGGAGCTGTTTTTT
CASSQQTGVRELFF
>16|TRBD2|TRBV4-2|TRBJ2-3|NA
TGTGCCAGCAGCCATGGACTAGCGGGGGAGTCGGATACGCAGTATTTT
CASSHGLAGESDTQYF
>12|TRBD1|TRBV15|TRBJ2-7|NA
TGTGCCACCAGCGACAGGGGCTACGAGCAGTACTTC
CATSDRGYEQYF
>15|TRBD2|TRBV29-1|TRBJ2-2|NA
TGCAGCGTTGAACCAGCGGGAGGGCCCACCGGGGAGCTGTTTTTT
CSVEPAGGPTGELFF
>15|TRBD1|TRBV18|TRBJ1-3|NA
TGTGCCAGCTCACCCTCCCGGGACAGGGGGAGCACCATATATTTT
CASSPSRDRGSTIYF
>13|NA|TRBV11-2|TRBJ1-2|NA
TGTGCCAGCAGCTTTGTCCAGAACTATGGCTACACCTTC
CASSFVQNYGYTF
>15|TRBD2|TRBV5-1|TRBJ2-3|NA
TGCGCCAGCAGCGGTAGCGGGAGGCCTTTCTATACGCAGTATTTT
CASSGSGRPFYTQYF
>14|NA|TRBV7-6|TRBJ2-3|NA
TGTGCCAGCAGCTTAGGGTGGCACACAGATACGCAGTATTTT
CASSLGWHTDTQYF
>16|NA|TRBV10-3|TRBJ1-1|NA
TGTGCCATCAGTGACTCGGGGGCCTACATGAACACTGAAGCTTTCTTT
CAISDSGAYMNTEAFF
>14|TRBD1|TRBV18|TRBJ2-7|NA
TGTGCCAGCTCCGGGACAGGGGATAACGACGAGCAGTACTTC
CASSGTGDNDEQYF
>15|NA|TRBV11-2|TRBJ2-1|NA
TGTGCCAGCAGCCCCCGACTACCTCATGGGGATGAGCAGTTCTTC
CASSPRLPHGDEQFF
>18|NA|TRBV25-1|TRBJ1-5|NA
TGTGCCAGCAGTGACTCGGACGAGGAGGAGAATAGCAATCAGCCCCAGCATTTT
CASSDSDEEENSNQPQHF
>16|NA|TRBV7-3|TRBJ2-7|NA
TGTGCCAGCAGCTTACTGCAGGGGCCAACTTCCTCCGAGCAGTACTTC
CASSLLQGPTSSEQYF
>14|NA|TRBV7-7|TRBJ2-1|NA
TGTGCCAGCAGCTTAGCAAGAGGATCCAATGAGCAGTTCTTC
CASSLARGSNEQFF
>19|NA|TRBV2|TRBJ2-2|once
TGTGCCAGCAGTGATTTTTTCGAAGAAGTAGTGCTTAACACCGGGGAGCTGTTTTTT
CASSDFFEEVVLNTGELFF
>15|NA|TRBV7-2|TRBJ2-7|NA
TGTGCCAGCAGCTTAGGTGGCGGGATTTCAAGGGAGCAGTACTTC
CASSLGGGISREQYF
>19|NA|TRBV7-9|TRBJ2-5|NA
TGTGCCAGCAGCCCAAAAAAACGTTTCCTAGCGCCTCCTGGGGAGACCCAGTACTTC
CASSPKKRFLAPPGETQYF
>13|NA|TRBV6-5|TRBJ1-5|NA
TGTGCCAGCAGTTACGCGGGGGAACAGCCCCAGCATTTT
CASSYAGEQPQHF
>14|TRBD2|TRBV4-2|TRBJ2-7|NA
TGTGCCAGCAGCCACGGACTAGCGGGAGACGAGCAGTACTTC
CASSHGLAGDEQYF
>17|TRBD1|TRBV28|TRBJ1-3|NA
TGTGCCAGCAGTCAGGGGGGAGCAGATCCCTCTGGAAACACCATATATTTT
CASSQGGADPSGNTIYF
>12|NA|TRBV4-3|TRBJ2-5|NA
TGCGCCAGCAGCCAAGGGGTCGGGACCCAGTACTTC
CASSQGVGTQYF
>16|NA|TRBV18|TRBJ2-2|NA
TGTGCCAGCTCACTAGGACAGCACCAGAACACCGGGGAGCTGTTTTTT
CASSLGQHQNTGELFF
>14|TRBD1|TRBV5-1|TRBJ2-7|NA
TGCGCCAGCAGCCATGGACAGGGCCTCTACGAGCAGTACTTC
CASSHGQGLYEQYF
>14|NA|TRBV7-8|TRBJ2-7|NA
TGTGCCAGCAGCTTAGTTCCTAGAGCGGCCGAGCAGTACTTC
CASSLVPRAAEQYF
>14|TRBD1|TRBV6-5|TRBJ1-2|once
TGTGCCAGCAGTTTCGGGGCAGGGGGCGGCGGCTACACCTTC
CASSFGAGGGGYTF
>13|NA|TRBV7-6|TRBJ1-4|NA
TGTGCCAGCAGCGCAGCAACTAATGAAAAACTGTTTTTT
CASSAATNEKLFF
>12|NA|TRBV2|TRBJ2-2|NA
TGTGCCAGCAGTGGAAACACCGGGGAGCTGTTTTTT
CASSGNTGELFF
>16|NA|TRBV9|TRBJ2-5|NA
TGTGCCAGCAGCGTGAATTCCGGGAGACGCCAAGAGACCCAGTACTTC
CASSVNSGRRQETQYF
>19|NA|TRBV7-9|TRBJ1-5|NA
TGTGCCAGCAGCTTAGGCCGGGACGCCGGAGGGTATAGCAATCAGCCCCAGCATTTT
CASSLGRDAGGYSNQPQHF
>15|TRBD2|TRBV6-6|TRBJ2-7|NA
TGTGCCAGCAGTTACGCCTCGGCGGGAGAATACGAGCAGTACTTC
CASSYASAGEYEQYF
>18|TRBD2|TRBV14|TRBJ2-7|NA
TGTGCCAGCAGCCAATTCGGACTAGCGGCAGGCCAGTTTTCCGAGCAGTACTTC
CASSQFGLAAGQFSEQYF
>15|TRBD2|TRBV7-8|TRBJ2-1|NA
TGTGCCAGCAGCCTGACTAGCGGAGCCTACAATGAGCAGTTCTTC
CASSLTSGAYNEQFF
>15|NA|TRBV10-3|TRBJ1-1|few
TGTGCCATCAGTGCCCTTCGAGGGGTGGCAACTGAAGCTTTCTTT
CAISALRGVATEAFF
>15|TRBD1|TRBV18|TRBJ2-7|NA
TGTGCCAGCTCACCATCGGGACAGGGCCGCTACGAGCAGTACTTC
CASSPSGQGRYEQYF
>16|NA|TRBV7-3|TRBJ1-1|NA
TGTGCCAGCAGCGAAATTGGGGGCCCCATGAACACTGAAGCTTTCTTT
CASSEIGGPMNTEAFF
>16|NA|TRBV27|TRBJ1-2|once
TGTGCCAGCAGTCCAGGGACATCTCCGACTTTTTATGGCTACACCTTC
CASSPGTSPTFYGYTF
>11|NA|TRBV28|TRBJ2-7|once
TGTGCCAGCACCAGGGGCTACGAGCAGTACTTC
CASTRGYEQYF
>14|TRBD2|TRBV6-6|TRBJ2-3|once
TGTGCCAGCAGTCCGCCGGGAGGGGTTGATACGCAGTATTTT
CASSPPGGVDTQYF
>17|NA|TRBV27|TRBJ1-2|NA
TGTGCCAGCAGTTTATTCGCGACCCAACTGGGGAACTATGGCTACACCTTC
CASSLFATQLGNYGYTF
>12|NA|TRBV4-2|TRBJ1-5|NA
TGTGCCAGCAGCCAAGATGGAAGGCCCCAGCATTTT
CASSQDGRPQHF
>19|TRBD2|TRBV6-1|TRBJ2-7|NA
TGTGCCAGCAGTGAAACCCGACTAGCGGGACGCCTTAGCTCCTACGAGCAGTACTTC
CASSETRLAGRLSSYEQYF
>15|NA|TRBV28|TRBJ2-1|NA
TGTGCCAGCAGTAGGAGCGGGTACTCCTACAATGAGCAGTTCTTC
CASSRSGYSYNEQFF
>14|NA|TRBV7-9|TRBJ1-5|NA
TGTGCCAGCAGCTTTGAGGGTCGAAATCAGCCCCAGCATTTT
CASSFEGRNQPQHF